The clone carrying this T cell receptor (beta chain) was counted between two and nine times. The antigen remains unidentified. With iRepertoire HTBI primers and Arm-PCR of CDR3 regions, TCR beta libraries were built. From the multiplex PCR reads, TCRdb called clonotypes with MiXCR, one entry per CDR3 protein. This sample has about half a million distinct CDR3 sequences, with around 13% found just once. The data are from a study of regulatory T cells in long-lasting Graves disease. General study points: Persistent disease preferred TRBV28, TRBJ1-2 and TRBJ2-5.

The CDR3 loop spans 15 amino acids. J gave up 9 bases and V 5 bases, and 12 bases lay outside the gene matches. The V gene's germline CDR1 is MNHEY and CDR2 SVGEGT. The time point: newly diagnosed GD, antithyroid drugs for less than 3 months. Generation of the TCR library employed RNA extracted from PBMCs. The data were also submitted as part of a second study, on T cells in Graves' hyperthyroidism and ophthalmopathy.

The clonotype was recovered from a woman aged 25 to 39 with Graves disease. The sequenced sample was peripheral blood mononuclear cells (PBMCs), obtained at new diagnosis, from a patient treated with antithyroid drugs. The V gene is TRBV6-2 or TRBV6-3, the J gene TRBJ1-4, with 7 nucleotides matching TRBD1. CDR3 in amino acids: CASSARQGVGKKLFF. For the CDR3, the DNA is TGTGCCAGCAGTGCCCGCCAGGGGGTGGGTAAAAAACTGTTTTTT.